This TCR beta chain was sequenced during a study of blood T cell repertoires in COVID-19. Background on the study: The samples span acute and convalescent COVID-19 from the United States, Italy and Spain. Nucleic acid was either cDNA or gDNA, and it came from T cells, B-cell-depleted T cells, or PBMCs.

Original data processing: Amplification of reference gene primers was used by the study to estimate nucleated cell counts. Only in-frame clones appear in the TCRdb table, and some are missing; sequencing was by immunoSEQ multiplex PCR. The D gene and trimming were derived from the DNA, and the V and J assignments and clone size from that table. The table lists about 140,000 clones, 85% to 90% of them singletons. The V gene end was trimmed by 5 bases and the J gene end by 5 bases; junction bases not matched to a gene: 7. Germline lookup yields CDR1 SNHLY and CDR2 FYNNEI. This CDR3 is 16 amino acids long.

The origin of this receptor is an older woman with acute or convalescent COVID-19. Sample: peripheral blood. The chain joins TRBV2 to TRBJ2-1, with TRBD2 matching over 12 bases. DNA for the CDR3: TGTGCCAGCAGTCAACTAGCGGGGGGATACCACAATGAGCAGTTCTTC. Its protein is CASSQLAGGYHNEQFF.